These T cell receptor beta chains were read from a single sample in a study of PD-L1 blockade in urothelial cancer. Assay used: immunoSEQ multiplex PCR; TCRdb lists only in-frame clones, some missing. The table includes 25,000 to 30,000 clones, around 87% detected once. Sequencing was performed on PBMCs, taken around atezolizumab (anti-PD-L1) treatment. All receptors come from a man in his forties or fifties with urothelial cancer. The CDR3 runs from the conserved cysteine through the conserved F or W. The order of the fields is D gene, V gene, J gene, clone size, CDR3 protein, CDR3 DNA. The D gene is left open where the match is weak. Expanded clones are given a class, and other clones once, few, many or no size at all.

d_call: .
v_call: TRBV19
j_call: TRBJ2-2
clone_size: once
cdr3_aa: CASSPRVGELFF
cdr3_nt: TGTGCCAGTAGCCCGCGGGTCGGGGAGCTGTTTTTT

d_call: .
v_call: TRBV2
j_call: TRBJ2-5
clone_size: .
cdr3_aa: CASSWDSGLGTQYF
cdr3_nt: TGTGCCAGCAGTTGGGACAGCGGGTTGGGGACCCAGTACTTC

d_call: .
v_call: TRBV2
j_call: TRBJ2-1
clone_size: .
cdr3_aa: CASSKSGLERRNEQFF
cdr3_nt: TGTGCCAGCAGTAAAAGTGGACTGGAGAGGAGGAATGAGCAGTTCTTC

d_call: TRBD2
v_call: TRBV5-1
j_call: TRBJ2-1
clone_size: few
cdr3_aa: CASSLGGGSSYNEQFF
cdr3_nt: TGCGCCAGCAGCTTAGGTGGCGGGAGCTCCTACAATGAGCAGTTCTTC

d_call: .
v_call: TRBV20-1
j_call: TRBJ2-3
clone_size: .
cdr3_aa: CSAVLEDTQYF
cdr3_nt: TGCAGTGCAGTGTTAGAGGATACGCAGTATTTT

d_call: .
v_call: TRBV6-5
j_call: TRBJ2-7
clone_size: .
cdr3_aa: CASSPSLSPSYEQYF
cdr3_nt: TGTGCCAGCTCCCCGAGTTTGAGTCCCTCCTACGAGCAGTACTTC

d_call: .
v_call: TRBV5-5
j_call: TRBJ2-7
clone_size: .
cdr3_aa: CASSLLAIAVQYF
cdr3_nt: TGTGCCAGCAGCTTGCTCGCGATAGCAGTGCAGTACTTC

d_call: .
v_call: TRBV27
j_call: TRBJ2-5
clone_size: .
cdr3_aa: CASSLKGRSRETQYF
cdr3_nt: TGTGCCAGCAGTTTGAAGGGGCGCTCACGGGAGACCCAGTACTTC

d_call: .
v_call: TRBV5-8
j_call: TRBJ2-4
clone_size: .
cdr3_aa: CASSLRGAKNIQYF
cdr3_nt: TGTGCCAGCAGCTTAAGGGGGGCCAAAAACATTCAGTACTTC

d_call: .
v_call: TRBV6-6
j_call: TRBJ2-1
clone_size: .
cdr3_aa: CASQQGMQFF
cdr3_nt: TGTGCCAGCCAGCAGGGCATGCAGTTCTTC

d_call: .
v_call: TRBV6-5
j_call: TRBJ1-1
clone_size: .
cdr3_aa: CASRSDRGGGTEAFF
cdr3_nt: TGTGCCAGCAGATCGGACCGCGGAGGAGGGACTGAAGCTTTCTTT

d_call: .
v_call: TRBV9
j_call: TRBJ2-2
clone_size: .
cdr3_aa: CASSALGEFRELFF
cdr3_nt: TGTGCCAGCAGCGCCCTCGGGGAGTTTCGGGAGCTGTTTTTT

d_call: .
v_call: TRBV28
j_call: TRBJ1-2
clone_size: .
cdr3_aa: CASSLRGNPANYGYTF
cdr3_nt: TGTGCCAGCAGTTTGAGGGGGAACCCGGCCAACTATGGCTACACCTTC

d_call: TRBD2
v_call: TRBV5-1
j_call: TRBJ2-5
clone_size: .
cdr3_aa: CASSFSGVNSQETQYF
cdr3_nt: TGCGCCAGCAGCTTTAGCGGGGTGAACTCCCAAGAGACCCAGTACTTC

d_call: .
v_call: TRBV29-1
j_call: TRBJ2-5
clone_size: .
cdr3_aa: CSVSPEKETQYF
cdr3_nt: TGCAGCGTTTCCCCAGAAAAAGAGACCCAGTACTTC

d_call: TRBD1
v_call: TRBV19
j_call: TRBJ2-2
clone_size: .
cdr3_aa: CASSDRAGGELFF
cdr3_nt: TGTGCCAGTAGCGACAGGGCGGGCGGGGAGCTGTTTTTT

d_call: TRBD1
v_call: TRBV6-6
j_call: TRBJ1-4
clone_size: .
cdr3_aa: CASSPLDRTTNEKLFF
cdr3_nt: TGTGCCAGCAGTCCCTTGGACAGGACAACTAATGAAAAACTGTTTTTT

d_call: .
v_call: TRBV19
j_call: TRBJ1-1
clone_size: .
cdr3_aa: CASSIVQFPNTEAFF
cdr3_nt: TGTGCCAGTAGTATTGTCCAGTTCCCGAACACTGAAGCTTTCTTT

d_call: .
v_call: TRBV10-1
j_call: TRBJ2-3
clone_size: .
cdr3_aa: CASSETGRDTQYF
cdr3_nt: TGCGCCAGCAGTGAGACGGGTCGGGATACGCAGTATTTT

d_call: TRBD1
v_call: TRBV5-8
j_call: TRBJ2-3
clone_size: once
cdr3_aa: CASSRDRGTDTQYF
cdr3_nt: TGTGCCAGCTCCCGGGACAGGGGCACAGATACGCAGTATTTT

d_call: .
v_call: TRBV6-6
j_call: TRBJ1-2
clone_size: .
cdr3_aa: CASSWPGQSYGYTF
cdr3_nt: TGTGCCAGCAGTTGGCCGGGACAAAGTTATGGCTACACCTTC

d_call: TRBD1
v_call: TRBV7-2
j_call: TRBJ1-2
clone_size: .
cdr3_aa: CASSNGQGYGYTF
cdr3_nt: TGTGCCAGCAGCAACGGACAGGGTTATGGCTACACCTTC

d_call: .
v_call: TRBV30
j_call: TRBJ1-1
clone_size: once
cdr3_aa: CAWRREMNTEAFF
cdr3_nt: TGTGCCTGGAGACGCGAAATGAACACTGAAGCTTTCTTT

d_call: TRBD1
v_call: TRBV12-5
j_call: TRBJ2-5
clone_size: .
cdr3_aa: CASGLVRQGKTQYF
cdr3_nt: TGTGCTAGTGGTTTGGTGAGACAGGGGAAGACCCAGTACTTC

d_call: TRBD1
v_call: TRBV2
j_call: TRBJ1-4
clone_size: .
cdr3_aa: CASSGGTGGRNEKLFF
cdr3_nt: TGTGCCAGCAGTGGAGGGACAGGGGGCCGGAATGAAAAACTGTTTTTT

d_call: TRBD2
v_call: TRBV5-6
j_call: TRBJ2-3
clone_size: once
cdr3_aa: CASSLVGSGAVDTQYF
cdr3_nt: TGTGCCAGCAGCTTGGTTGGCAGCGGGGCGGTAGATACGCAGTATTTT

d_call: .
v_call: TRBV7-2
j_call: TRBJ2-5
clone_size: .
cdr3_aa: CASSHRGGGETQYF
cdr3_nt: TGTGCCAGCAGCCACCGAGGGGGAGGGGAGACCCAGTACTTC

d_call: TRBD1
v_call: TRBV7-2
j_call: TRBJ2-7
clone_size: .
cdr3_aa: CASSLAGTGTYEQYF
cdr3_nt: TGTGCCAGCAGCTTAGCTGGGACAGGGACCTACGAGCAGTACTTC

d_call: .
v_call: TRBV11-3
j_call: TRBJ2-2
clone_size: .
cdr3_aa: CASSLVSDTGGGELFF
cdr3_nt: TGTGCCAGCAGCTTAGTCTCGGATACAGGTGGCGGGGAGCTGTTTTTT

d_call: TRBD1
v_call: TRBV9
j_call: TRBJ2-3
clone_size: .
cdr3_aa: CASSTRQGQADTQYF
cdr3_nt: TGTGCCAGCAGCACTAGACAGGGCCAAGCAGATACGCAGTATTTT

d_call: TRBD2
v_call: TRBV23-1
j_call: TRBJ2-3
clone_size: .
cdr3_aa: CASSPRRLAGMLDTQYF
cdr3_nt: TGCGCCAGCAGTCCTAGACGACTAGCGGGGATGTTAGATACGCAGTATTTT

d_call: .
v_call: TRBV28
j_call: TRBJ1-5
clone_size: few
cdr3_aa: CASRSAGDTGQPQHF
cdr3_nt: TGTGCCAGCAGATCCGCGGGGGATACGGGCCAGCCCCAGCATTTT

d_call: TRBD1
v_call: TRBV6-4
j_call: TRBJ2-1
clone_size: few
cdr3_aa: CASSEGLGGDEQFF
cdr3_nt: TGTGCCAGCAGTGAAGGTTTAGGGGGCGATGAGCAGTTCTTC

d_call: .
v_call: TRBV18
j_call: TRBJ1-3
clone_size: .
cdr3_aa: CASSPLSLSSGNTIYF
cdr3_nt: TGTGCCAGCTCACCATTGTCATTGAGCTCTGGAAACACCATATATTTT

d_call: TRBD1
v_call: TRBV7-9
j_call: TRBJ1-2
clone_size: .
cdr3_aa: CASSSTGGYGYTF
cdr3_nt: TGTGCCAGCAGCTCGACAGGGGGCTATGGCTACACCTTC

d_call: .
v_call: TRBV7-3
j_call: TRBJ2-3
clone_size: .
cdr3_aa: CASSTGRQRTDTQYF
cdr3_nt: TGTGCCAGCAGCACGGGCAGGCAGCGGACAGATACGCAGTATTTT

d_call: TRBD2
v_call: TRBV10-1
j_call: TRBJ2-7
clone_size: few
cdr3_aa: CASSGYETSGSEEQYF
cdr3_nt: TGCGCCAGCAGTGGATACGAAACTAGCGGGAGTGAAGAGCAGTACTTC

d_call: .
v_call: TRBV2
j_call: TRBJ2-2
clone_size: .
cdr3_aa: CASSESGFNTGELFF
cdr3_nt: TGTGCCAGCAGTGAATCCGGGTTCAACACCGGGGAGCTGTTTTTT

d_call: .
v_call: TRBV6-5
j_call: TRBJ2-6
clone_size: .
cdr3_aa: CASLARSGANVLTF
cdr3_nt: TGTGCCAGCCTCGCTAGGTCTGGGGCCAACGTCCTGACTTTC

d_call: TRBD2
v_call: TRBV7-2
j_call: TRBJ2-7
clone_size: .
cdr3_aa: CASSSWTSGSGEQYF
cdr3_nt: TGTGCCAGCAGCAGTTGGACTAGCGGGAGTGGCGAGCAGTACTTC

d_call: TRBD1
v_call: TRBV27
j_call: TRBJ1-4
clone_size: .
cdr3_aa: CASSFSGTGGRFEKLFF
cdr3_nt: TGTGCCAGCAGTTTCTCCGGGACAGGGGGCCGGTTTGAAAAACTGTTTTTT

d_call: TRBD1
v_call: TRBV28
j_call: TRBJ2-2
clone_size: .
cdr3_aa: CASSTGGAGAGELFF
cdr3_nt: TGTGCCAGCAGCACAGGGGGCGCTGGGGCCGGGGAGCTGTTTTTT

d_call: TRBD1
v_call: TRBV4-1
j_call: TRBJ2-7
clone_size: .
cdr3_aa: CASSQGSDRATYEQYF
cdr3_nt: TGCGCCAGCAGCCAAGGGAGTGACAGGGCGACCTACGAGCAGTACTTC

d_call: .
v_call: TRBV29-1
j_call: TRBJ2-3
clone_size: .
cdr3_aa: CSVEGSTSTDTQYF
cdr3_nt: TGCAGCGTTGAAGGGTCAACTAGCACAGATACGCAGTATTTT

d_call: .
v_call: TRBV18
j_call: TRBJ1-3
clone_size: .
cdr3_aa: CASSLAAGSLSSGNTIYF
cdr3_nt: TGTGCCAGCTCATTAGCCGCCGGGTCCCTGAGCTCTGGAAACACCATATATTTT

d_call: .
v_call: TRBV19
j_call: TRBJ2-7
clone_size: .
cdr3_aa: CASSIGAGDSYEQYF
cdr3_nt: TGTGCCAGTAGTATTGGGGCAGGGGATTCCTACGAGCAGTACTTC

d_call: TRBD2
v_call: TRBV5-5
j_call: TRBJ2-7
clone_size: once
cdr3_aa: CASSFNGRPLYEQYF
cdr3_nt: TGTGCCAGCAGCTTTAACGGGAGGCCTCTCTACGAGCAGTACTTC